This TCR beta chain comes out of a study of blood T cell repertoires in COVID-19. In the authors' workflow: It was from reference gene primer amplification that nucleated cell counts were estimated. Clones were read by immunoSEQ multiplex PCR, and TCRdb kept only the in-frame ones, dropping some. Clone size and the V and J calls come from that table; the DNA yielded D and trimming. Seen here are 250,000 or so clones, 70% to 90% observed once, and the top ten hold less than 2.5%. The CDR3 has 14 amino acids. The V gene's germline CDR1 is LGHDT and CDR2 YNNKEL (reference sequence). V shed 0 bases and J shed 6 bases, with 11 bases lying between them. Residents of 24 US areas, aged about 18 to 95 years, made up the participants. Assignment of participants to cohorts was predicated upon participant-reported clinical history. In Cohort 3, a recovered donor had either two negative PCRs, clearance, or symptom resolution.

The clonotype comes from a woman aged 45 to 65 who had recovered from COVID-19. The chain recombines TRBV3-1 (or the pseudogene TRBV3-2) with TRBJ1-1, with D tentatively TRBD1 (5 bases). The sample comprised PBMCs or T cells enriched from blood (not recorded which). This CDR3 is CASSQEVGAAEAFF. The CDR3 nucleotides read TGTGCCAGCAGCCAAGAGGTAGGGGCCGCTGAAGCTTTCTTT.